The 16 T cell receptor beta chains in this list originate from one sample, sequenced in a study of Ad26.COV2.S vaccination and SARS-CoV-2 variants. The treatment: 19 received Ad26.COV2.S at low or high dose, single or two shots; about 5 received placebo; per-sample allocation not given. Sampling took place 63 days after the first vaccine or placebo injection. Data came from immunoSEQ multiplex PCR; TCRdb stores just in-frame clones and leaves some out. Counted here are hundreds of thousands of clones, about 90% occurring once; the ten biggest clones make up about 1.7%. The input for sequencing was peripheral blood, taken in a trial of Ad26.COV2.S vaccine versus placebo. Receptors originate from a person aged 18 to 59 who received the Ad26.COV2.S COVID-19 vaccine or a placebo.

CDR3 sequence (DNA): TGCGCCAGCAGCTTGGTGTCCAAAGGGGAAAAACTGTTTTTT. The encoded protein is CASSLVSKGEKLFF. The rearrangement links TRBV5-1 to TRBJ1-4; D not resolved. This CDR3 has 14 amino acids. Germline CDR1 reads SGHRS; CDR2 reads YFSETQ. V lost 0 bases and J lost 8, with 11 bases in between.

V gene TRBV6-5 combines with J gene TRBJ1-1; D is possibly TRBD1 (5 bases). Trimming took off 0 bases at V and 7 bases at J, with 15 bases between the two ends. The CDR3 length is 15 residues. In germline, CDR1 is MNHEY, CDR2 SVGAGI. DNA for the CDR3: TGTGCCAGCAGTTACTCGTCAGCCAGGGTGGTTGAAGCTTTCTTT. It encodes CASSYSSARVVEAFF.

The chain carries TRBV12-3 or TRBV12-4 and TRBJ1-3; the D is unclear. The CDR3 contains 11 residues. Between the trimmed V and J ends, which lost 7 bases and 8 bases, there was a span of 9 bases. CDR3 region: CASTPGYTIYF. The CDR3 DNA sequence: TGTGCCAGCACCCCGGGTTACACCATATATTTT.

The CDR3 sequence is CASSLSGTGGYSYEQYF. DNA of the CDR3: TGTGCCAGCAGTCTCTCAGGGACAGGGGGCTACTCCTACGAGCAGTACTTC. J is TRBJ2-7 and V is TRBV27; 12 bases agree with TRBD1. From germline, CDR1 is MNHEY and CDR2 SMNVEV (reference sequence). Trimming cost V 5 bases and J 0 bases; bases outside gene matches: 8. This CDR3 contains 17 residues.

The rearrangement joins TRBV5-5 to TRBJ2-7, with D possibly TRBD1 on 5 matching bases. CDR1 and CDR2 from the germline V gene are SGHKS and YYEKEE (reference sequence). V dropped 2 bases and J dropped 2 bases, with 8 bases sitting between them. This CDR3 spans 13 amino acids. CDR3 sequence: CASSFWGPYEQYF. The CDR3 DNA follows: TGTGCCAGCAGCTTCTGGGGCCCCTACGAGCAGTACTTC. The full variable domain, rest sourced from reference TRBV5-5 and TRBJ2-7, is DAGVTQSPTHLIKTRGQQVTLRCSPISGHKSVSWYQQVLGQGPQFIFQYYEKEERGRGNFPDRFSARQFPNYSSELNVNALLLGDSALYLCASSFWGPYEQYFGPGTRLTVT.

The chain couples TRBV7-2 to TRBJ2-5, with TRBD2 matching over 11 bases. The length of the CDR3 is 16 residues. The junction had 7 bases not matched to a gene; V was cut back by 4 bases and J by 3 bases. Germline CDR1 is SGHTA and CDR2 is FQGNSA. The DNA of the CDR3 is TGTGCCAGCAGCTCAGAGGGACTAGCGGACGAAGAGACCCAGTACTTC. Encoded protein: CASSSEGLADEETQYF.

About this clone itself: This specimen includes other DNA sequences encoding the same CDR3. The gene calls are TRBV7-9 and TRBJ2-1; D is ambiguous. CDR1 and CDR2 (germline): SEHNR, FQNEAQ (reference sequence). The CDR3 is 11 residues long. The germline V and J ends were trimmed by 2 bases and 6 bases, with 2 bases remaining between them. CDR3 bases: TGTGCCAGCAGCTTAAGCAATGAGCAGTTCTTC. Translated: CASSLSNEQFF.

J is TRBJ2-7 and V is TRBV5-6; tentative D call: TRBD1 (7 bases). This CDR3 has 14 amino acids. V lost 4 bases to trimming and J lost 2 bases, with 13 bases between them. The V gene's germline CDR1 is SGHDT and CDR2 YYEEEE. The CDR3 DNA sequence: TGTGCCAGCAGCGAACAGGGGAGGACCTACGAGCAGTACTTC. Its translation is CASSEQGRTYEQYF.

This chain uses TRBV27 with TRBJ1-1, with D hard to call. V lost 5 bases and J 7 bases, leaving 11 bases between the germline ends. This CDR3 is built from 12 residues. Germline V gene lookup returns CDR1 MNHEY and CDR2 SMNVEV (reference sequence). CDR3 region: CASSARWDEAFF. CDR3 nucleotide sequence: TGTGCCAGCAGTGCGCGATGGGATGAAGCTTTCTTT.

This chain links TRBV7-2 with TRBJ2-7, with 11 bases identical to TRBD2. The CDR3 loop spans 15 amino acids. J lost 7 bases, V lost 4 bases, and 9 bases had no gene match. Per the germline V gene, CDR1 is SGHTA and CDR2 is FQGNSA. CDR3 nucleotides: TGTGCCAGCAGCTACCTTGGGACTAGCGGCGGGGAGCAGTACTTC. Translating it yields CASSYLGTSGGEQYF.

J is TRBJ1-1 and V is TRBV12-3 or TRBV12-4; possible D gene TRBD1, 5 bases. V lost 0 bases, J lost 9 bases, and 8 bases lay in between. The CDR3 loop spans 12 amino acids. The CDR3 reads CASSLAGGKAFF. The CDR3 DNA reads as TGTGCCAGCAGTTTAGCTGGGGGAAAAGCTTTCTTT.

The chain combines TRBV9 with TRBJ2-1, with 9 bases that match TRBD1. Germline-derived CDR1 and CDR2 are SGDLS and YYNGEE. The V segment lost 2 bases and the J segment 5 bases; nucleotides outside the gene matches: 14. The CDR3 runs 18 residues. In nucleotides, the CDR3 is TGTGCCAGCAGCGTGGATCCCAGAACCGGGACAGGGAACAATGAGCAGTTCTTC. Its translation: CASSVDPRTGTGNNEQFF. The complete variable domain, with remaining parts taken from reference TRBV9 and TRBJ2-1, reads DSGVTQTPKHLITATGQRVTLRCSPRSGDLSVYWYQQSLDQGLQFLIQYYNGEERAKGNILERFSAQQFPDLHSELNLSSLELGDSALYFCASSVDPRTGTGNNEQFFGPGTRLTVL.

This clone was observed a few times. This chain links TRBV4-1 with TRBJ1-2; D remains ambiguous. The CDR3 is 13 residues long. Trimming left V 0 bases short and J 6 bases short, with 8 bases between. From germline, CDR1 is MGHRA and CDR2 YSYEKL. The CDR3 DNA reads TGCGCCAGCAGCCAAGATAATAGCAATGGCTACACCTTC. Translated, it gives CASSQDNSNGYTF.

This clone has only a few counts. This sequence joins TRBV9 and TRBJ1-3; D call uncertain. The CDR3 consists of 17 residues. The germline V gene has CDR1 SGDLS and CDR2 YYNGEE. V was trimmed by 0 bases and J by 4 bases, leaving 17 bases between them. The CDR3 bases are TGTGCCAGCAGCGTAGGGGTCTTGGGCCAGGCAGGAAACACCATATATTTT. Its protein is CASSVGVLGQAGNTIYF.

As concerns this clone: The sample contains more than one DNA sequence encoding this CDR3. V usage is TRBV7-2 and J usage is TRBJ2-5; no clear D. Germline V gives CDR1 SGHTA, CDR2 FQGNSA. CDR3 length: 14 residues. V lost 0 bases and J lost 3, with 8 bases in between. CDR3 loop: CASSLAGLKETQYF. CDR3 sequence (DNA): TGTGCCAGCAGCTTAGCTGGGTTAAAAGAGACCCAGTACTTC. The full variable domain, with the rest looked up from reference TRBV7-2 and TRBJ2-5, is GAGVSQSPSNKVTEKGKDVELRCDPISGHTALYWYRQSLGQGLEFLIYFQGNSAPDKSGLPSDRFSAERTGGSVSTLTIQRTQQEDSAVYLCASSLAGLKETQYFGPGTRLLVL.

In this sample, this clone turned up once. V is TRBV27 and J is TRBJ1-2, with 10 positions matching TRBD1. The CDR3 length is 17 residues. Unmatched junction bases numbered 14, after V lost 5 bases and J lost 5 bases. Germline assignment: CDR1 MNHEY and CDR2 SMNVEV (reference sequence). The CDR3 region has the DNA TGTGCCAGCAGTACTACGACCGGGACAGGGGAGCGGTATGGCTACACCTTC. It codes for CASSTTTGTGERYGYTF.